These 22 T cell receptor beta chains share one sample of origin, sequenced in a study of regulatory dendritic cells for organ transplantation. Data came from immunoSEQ multiplex PCR; TCRdb stores just in-frame clones and leaves some out. This table has fewer than 25,000 clones, 74% appearing once. Sequenced material: memory CD4+ T cells from blood. Subset noted: CD45RO+ memory T cells. Source of these receptors: a human donor in good health.

The gene calls are TRBV6-1 and TRBJ1-4, with TRBD1 identical over 11 bases. The junction had 10 bases not matched to a gene; V was cut back by 4 bases and J by 0 bases. The CDR3 covers 19 residues. The germline V gene has CDR1 MNHNS and CDR2 SASEGT. The CDR3 DNA sequence: TGTGCCAGCAGTGCAAGGACAGGGGGCCAAATTGCAACTAATGAAAAACTGTTTTTT. Its translation is CASSARTGGQIATNEKLFF.

V usage is TRBV2 and J usage is TRBJ2-7; 16 bases line up with TRBD2. Germline values: CDR1 SNHLY, CDR2 FYNNEI. V lost 4 bases, J lost 2 bases, and 11 bases stayed unmatched. CDR3 size: 19 residues. In DNA, the CDR3 is TGTGCCAGCAGTGGCCCAGGGACTAGCGGGGGGGCCGGTACCTACGAGCAGTACTTC. It codes for CASSGPGTSGGAGTYEQYF.

The chain uses TRBV7-5 and TRBJ2-7; no check of the table's D call, TRBD2, against the DNA was made. TRBV7-5 is flagged as a pseudogene. The CDR3 is 13 amino acids. CDR3 in DNA: TGTGCCAGAACTAGGCGGAGTAAAGACGAGCAGTACTTC. Translating it yields CARTRRSKDEQYF.

Concerning this clone: One end of the junction does not line up with germline, which may come from a read error. The chain combines TRBV7-7 with TRBJ2-3; possible D gene TRBD2, 5 bases. Germline assignment: CDR1 SSHAT and CDR2 FNYEAQ (reference sequence). The CDR3 is 14 residues long. The CDR3 DNA sequence: TGTGCTAGCAGCCGTCGGGAACGGGCAGATACGCAGTATTTT. It specifies CASSRRERADTQYF.

The chain employs TRBV9 and TRBJ1-2, with 7 bases that match TRBD1. The ends lost 5 bases at V and 1 base at J; junction bases unmatched: 8. Germline assignment: CDR1 SGDLS and CDR2 YYNGEE. This CDR3 has 15 amino acids. CDR3 sequence (DNA): TGTGCCAGCAGGGTCGACAGGGATATTAACTATGGCTACACCTTC. The encoded protein is CASRVDRDINYGYTF.

The rearrangement links TRBV5-1 to TRBJ1-2; the D gene is possibly TRBD1 (5 bases). Trimming cost V 2 bases and J 8 bases, with 22 bases left between them. This CDR3 has 16 amino acids. CDR1 is SGHRS, CDR2 YFSETQ, per germline. CDR3 protein: CASSLVGGDFTGGYTF. The CDR3 DNA sequence: TGCGCCAGCAGCTTAGTGGGGGGAGACTTTACGGGAGGCTACACCTTC.

This clone was recorded once. The chain joins TRBV5-1 to TRBJ1-1; a weak D match, TRBD1 (5 bases). Germline CDR1 and CDR2: SGHRS and YFSETQ. This CDR3 region has 15 residues. Trimming shortened V by 0 bases and J by 1 base, and 10 bases separated the two germline ends. The CDR3 DNA is TGCGCCAGCAGCTTGGAGGGGCGGGGGAACACTGAAGCTTTCTTT. Its translation is CASSLEGRGNTEAFF.

The CDR3 loop is CASSPSGTGIRGEQFF. Written as DNA, the CDR3 is TGTGCCAGCTCACCCTCCGGGACAGGGATAAGGGGTGAGCAGTTCTTC. This chain links TRBV18 with TRBJ2-1; TRBD1 matches 9 bases. J lost 9 bases, V lost 3 bases, and 12 bases had no gene match. Germline loops: CDR1 KGHSH, CDR2 LQKENI. CDR3 length: 16 residues.

This clone has only one observation. The chain is built from TRBV27 and TRBJ1-1, with D possibly matching TRBD1 (6 bases). Germline CDR1 reads MNHEY; CDR2 reads SMNVEV (reference sequence). This CDR3 spans 14 amino acids. Deletions cut 4 bases from V and 6 bases from J, with 15 bases between. CDR3 region: CASSSGPGVPEAFF. The DNA of the CDR3 is TGTGCCAGCAGTTCCGGTCCAGGGGTACCTGAAGCTTTCTTT.

V and J are TRBV5-1 and TRBJ2-2, with D possibly TRBD1 on 6 matching bases. Germline CDR1 is SGHRS and CDR2 is YFSETQ. This CDR3 is built from 15 residues. Trimming shortened V by 0 bases and J by 0 bases, and 6 bases separated the two germline ends. This chain's CDR3 is CASSLDRANTGELFF. The CDR3 nucleotides read TGCGCCAGCAGCTTGGACAGGGCGAACACCGGGGAGCTGTTTTTT.

The J gene is TRBJ2-5, the V gene TRBV7-2; tentative D call: TRBD2 (6 bases). CDR3 length: 13 residues. With 8 bases removed from V and 7 bases from J, the gap between germline ends came to 17 bases. Germline V lookup: CDR1 SGHTA, CDR2 FQGNSA. The CDR3 region is CASVDSHGGTQYF. CDR3 sequence (DNA): TGTGCCAGCGTAGACTCGCACGGGGGGACCCAGTACTTC.

This CDR3 reads CASSSGGGTDTQYF. The CDR3 DNA reads as TGTGCCAGTAGTAGCGGAGGTGGGACAGATACGCAGTATTTT. The chain has TRBV19 and TRBJ2-3; D possibly corresponds to TRBD2 (5 bases). The CDR3 loop spans 14 amino acids. The germline V gene has CDR1 LNHDA and CDR2 SQIVND (reference sequence). Trimming cost V 4 bases and J 3 bases, with 11 bases left between them.

The chain employs TRBV19 and TRBJ2-5; a weak D match, TRBD1 (5 bases). Deletions cut 7 bases from V and 6 bases from J, with 15 bases between. The germline V gene has CDR1 LNHDA and CDR2 SQIVND (reference sequence). The CDR3 contains 13 residues. The CDR3 DNA reads as TGTGCCAGTAAGGGCAGGGTCGGGCAGACCCAGTACTTC. Amino acids: CASKGRVGQTQYF.

This clone was counted a single time. The chain employs TRBV29-1 and TRBJ1-1; 7 nucleotides agree with TRBD1. Germline trimming cut 5 bases from V and 4 bases from J; bases unmatched to any gene: 1. The CDR3 loop spans 11 amino acids. CDR1 is SQVTM, CDR2 ANQGSEA, per germline. The CDR3 region is CSVRTGTEAFF. DNA of the CDR3: TGCAGCGTTAGGACAGGCACTGAAGCTTTCTTT.

The chain couples TRBV9 to TRBJ2-2; TRBD1 might be the D (6 bases). Germline-derived CDR1 and CDR2 are SGDLS and YYNGEE. This CDR3 has 17 amino acids. V was shortened by 2 bases and J by 7 bases, with 21 bases between the two germline ends. Here the CDR3 DNA reads TGTGCCAGCAGCGTCCGTCCCCTCCAGGGGAGTAACGGGGAGCTGTTTTTT. Amino acids: CASSVRPLQGSNGELFF.

This chain links TRBV25-1 with TRBJ1-3; no clear D. This CDR3 spans 15 amino acids. CDR1 is MGHDK and CDR2 is SYGVNS in the germline V gene. With 6 bases removed from V and 1 base from J, the gap between germline ends came to 13 bases. CDR3 coding DNA: TGTGCCAGCAGGAAACCCGGGGAGTCTGGAAACACCATATATTTT. Translated: CASRKPGESGNTIYF.

With respect to this clone: Germline is not matched at one junction end, which may reflect a read error. The V gene is TRBV19, the J gene TRBJ2-7; 8 nucleotides agree with TRBD1. The CDR3 is 15 residues long. Germline CDR1 is LNHDA and CDR2 is SQIVND (reference sequence). CDR3 sequence (DNA): TGTGCCCGTAGTCCTGGACAGGGCCGCTCCTACGAGCAGTACTTC. This gives the protein CARSPGQGRSYEQYF.

This clone was seen a handful of times. The V gene is TRBV5-1, the J gene TRBJ1-6; possible D gene TRBD1, 5 bases. The CDR3 consists of 15 residues. The germline V gene encodes CDR1 SGHRS and CDR2 YFSETQ. V was pared by 1 base and J by 8 bases, with 13 bases between. The CDR3 nucleotides read TGCGCCAGCAGCTTGTTTCAGGGTGGTGATTCACCCCTCCACTTT. Protein sequence: CASSLFQGGDSPLHF.

This clone was detected a few times. The chain couples TRBV18 to TRBJ1-2, with no clear D. Germline CDR1 KGHSH, CDR2 LQKENI. The V end lost 5 bases, the J end lost 5 bases, and 18 bases lay between the germline ends. The CDR3 is made up of 15 amino acids. CDR3 protein: CASSTTADIYYGYTF. The CDR3 DNA sequence: TGTGCCAGCTCAACAACCGCGGATATCTATTATGGCTACACCTTC.

DNA for the CDR3: TGTGCCATCAGTGAGTTTGGGCAGGGGGCGCTCCCTGAAGCTTTCTTT. Translated, it gives CAISEFGQGALPEAFF. This rearrangement joins TRBV10-3 to TRBJ1-1, with 8 bases matching TRBD1. The CDR3 runs to 16 residues. Unmatched junction bases numbered 10, after V lost 1 base and J lost 6 bases. Germline CDR1 reads ENHRY; CDR2 reads SYGVKD.

The chain uses TRBV5-1 and TRBJ2-1; TRBD2 aligns across 10 bases. Germline V gives CDR1 SGHRS, CDR2 YFSETQ. Trimming cost V 0 bases and J 3 bases; bases outside gene matches: 9. The CDR3 runs 18 residues. The CDR3 sequence: CASSLGSGGALSYNEQFF. As DNA, the CDR3 is TGCGCCAGCAGCTTGGGAAGCGGGGGGGCCCTCAGCTACAATGAGCAGTTCTTC. The entire variable domain, with the rest obtained from reference TRBV5-1 and TRBJ2-1, is as follows: KAGVTQTPRYLIKTRGQQVTLSCSPISGHRSVSWYQQTPGQGLQFLFEYFSETQRNKGNFPGRFSGRQFSNSRSEMNVSTLELGDSALYLCASSLGSGGALSYNEQFFGPGTRLTVL.

The rearrangement joins TRBV5-1 to TRBJ1-2; D uncertain. The CDR3 runs 15 residues. Germline assignment: CDR1 SGHRS and CDR2 YFSETQ. The germline V and J ends were trimmed by 0 bases and 7 bases, with 16 bases remaining between them. This CDR3 is CASSLEVLKSGGYTF. The CDR3 DNA is TGCGCCAGCAGCTTGGAGGTCCTAAAGTCGGGTGGCTACACCTTC.